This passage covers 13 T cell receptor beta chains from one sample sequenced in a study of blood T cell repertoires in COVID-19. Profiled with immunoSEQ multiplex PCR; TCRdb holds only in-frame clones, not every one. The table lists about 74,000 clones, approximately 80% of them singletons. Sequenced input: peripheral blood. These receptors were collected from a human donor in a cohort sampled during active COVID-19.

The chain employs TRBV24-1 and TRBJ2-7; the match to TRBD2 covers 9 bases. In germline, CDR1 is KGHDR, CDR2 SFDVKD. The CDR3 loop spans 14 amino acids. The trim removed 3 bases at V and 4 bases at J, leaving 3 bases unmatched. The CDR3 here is CATSDPTSGYEQYF. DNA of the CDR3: TGTGCCACCAGTGATCCGACTAGCGGTTACGAGCAGTACTTC.

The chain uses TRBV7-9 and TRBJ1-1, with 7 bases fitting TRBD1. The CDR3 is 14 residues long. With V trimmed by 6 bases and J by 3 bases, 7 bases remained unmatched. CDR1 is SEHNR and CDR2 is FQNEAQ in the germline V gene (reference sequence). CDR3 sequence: CASRNTGVDTEAFF. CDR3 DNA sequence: TGTGCCAGCAGAAATACAGGGGTCGACACTGAAGCTTTCTTT.

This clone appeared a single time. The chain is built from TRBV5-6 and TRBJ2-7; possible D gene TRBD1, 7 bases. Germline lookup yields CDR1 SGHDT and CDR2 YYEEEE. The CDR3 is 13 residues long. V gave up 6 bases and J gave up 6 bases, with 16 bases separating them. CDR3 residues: CASTITQGGEQYF. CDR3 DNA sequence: TGTGCCAGCACCATCACCCAGGGGGGCGAGCAGTACTTC.

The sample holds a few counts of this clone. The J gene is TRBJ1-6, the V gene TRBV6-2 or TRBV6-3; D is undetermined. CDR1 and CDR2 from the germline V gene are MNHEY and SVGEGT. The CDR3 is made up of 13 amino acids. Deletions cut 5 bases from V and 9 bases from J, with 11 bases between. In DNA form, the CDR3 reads TGTGCCAGCAGTCCCAGATCGGGTTCACCCCTCCACTTT. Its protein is CASSPRSGSPLHF.

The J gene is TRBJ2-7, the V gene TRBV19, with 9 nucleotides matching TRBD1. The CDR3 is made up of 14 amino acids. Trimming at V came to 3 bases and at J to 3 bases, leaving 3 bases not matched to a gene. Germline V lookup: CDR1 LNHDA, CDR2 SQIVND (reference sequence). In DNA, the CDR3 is TGTGCCAGTAGTATGAGGGACAGGGTCTACGAGCAGTACTTC. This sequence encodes CASSMRDRVYEQYF.

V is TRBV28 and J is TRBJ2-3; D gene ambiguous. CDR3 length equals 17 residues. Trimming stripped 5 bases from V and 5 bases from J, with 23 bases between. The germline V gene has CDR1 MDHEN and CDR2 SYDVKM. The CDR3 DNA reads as TGTGCCAGCAGTCCCCCGATGGCAGGCCTCGAAGAAGATACGCAGTATTTT. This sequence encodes CASSPPMAGLEEDTQYF.

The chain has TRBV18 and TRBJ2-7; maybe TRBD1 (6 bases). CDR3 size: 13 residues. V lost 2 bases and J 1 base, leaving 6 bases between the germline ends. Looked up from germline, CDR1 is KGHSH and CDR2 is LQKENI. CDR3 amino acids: CASSPTGSYEQYF. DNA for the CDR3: TGTGCCAGCTCACCAACAGGGTCCTACGAGCAGTACTTC.

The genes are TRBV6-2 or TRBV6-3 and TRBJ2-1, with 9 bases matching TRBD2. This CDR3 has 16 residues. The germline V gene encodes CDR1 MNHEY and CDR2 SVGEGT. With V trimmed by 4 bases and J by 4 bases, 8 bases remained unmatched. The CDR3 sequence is CASSSQTSGNYNEQFF. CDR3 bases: TGTGCCAGCAGTTCCCAGACTAGCGGAAATTACAATGAGCAGTTCTTC.

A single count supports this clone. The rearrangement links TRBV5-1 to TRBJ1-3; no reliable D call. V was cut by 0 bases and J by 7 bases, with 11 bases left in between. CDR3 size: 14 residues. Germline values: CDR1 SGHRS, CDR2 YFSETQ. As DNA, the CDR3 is TGCGCCAGCAGCTTGGGCTCAACGGGGAACACCATATATTTT. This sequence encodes CASSLGSTGNTIYF.

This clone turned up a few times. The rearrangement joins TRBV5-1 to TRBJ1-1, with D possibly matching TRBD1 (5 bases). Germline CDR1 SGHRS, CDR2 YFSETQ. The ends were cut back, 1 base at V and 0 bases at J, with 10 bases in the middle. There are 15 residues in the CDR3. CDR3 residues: CASSLTGGMNTEAFF. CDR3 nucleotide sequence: TGCGCCAGCAGCTTGACGGGGGGGATGAACACTGAAGCTTTCTTT.

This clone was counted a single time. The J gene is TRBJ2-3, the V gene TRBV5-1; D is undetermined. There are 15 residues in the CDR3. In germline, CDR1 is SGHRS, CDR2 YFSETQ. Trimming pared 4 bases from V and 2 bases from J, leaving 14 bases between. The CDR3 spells CASSTDIKDTDTQYF. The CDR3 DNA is TGCGCCAGCAGCACCGACATAAAAGACACAGATACGCAGTATTTT.

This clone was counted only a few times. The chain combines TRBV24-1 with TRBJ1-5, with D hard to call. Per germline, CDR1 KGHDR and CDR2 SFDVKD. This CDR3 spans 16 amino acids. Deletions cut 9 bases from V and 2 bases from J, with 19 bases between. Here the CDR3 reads CATSAVSVQRNQPQHF. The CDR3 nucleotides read TGTGCCACCTCAGCGGTATCCGTACAGCGCAATCAGCCCCAGCATTTT.

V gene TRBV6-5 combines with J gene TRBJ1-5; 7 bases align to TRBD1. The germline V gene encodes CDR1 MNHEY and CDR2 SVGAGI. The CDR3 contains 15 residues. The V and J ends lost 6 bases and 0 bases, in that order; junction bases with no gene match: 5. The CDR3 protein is CASSGDRVSNQPQHF. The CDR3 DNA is TGTGCCAGCAGCGGTGACAGGGTTAGCAATCAGCCCCAGCATTTT.